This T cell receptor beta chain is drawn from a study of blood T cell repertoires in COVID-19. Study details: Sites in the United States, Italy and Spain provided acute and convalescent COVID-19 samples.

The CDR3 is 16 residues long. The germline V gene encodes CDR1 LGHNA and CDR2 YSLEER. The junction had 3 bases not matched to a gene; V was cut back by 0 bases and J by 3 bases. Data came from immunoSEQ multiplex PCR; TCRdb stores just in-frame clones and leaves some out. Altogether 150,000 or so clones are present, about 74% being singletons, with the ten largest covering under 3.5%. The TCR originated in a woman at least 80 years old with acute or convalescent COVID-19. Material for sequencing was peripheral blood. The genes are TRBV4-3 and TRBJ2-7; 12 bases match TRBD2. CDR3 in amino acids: CASSQELGLAGYEQYF. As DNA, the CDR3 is TGCGCCAGCAGCCAAGAATTGGGACTAGCGGGCTACGAGCAGTACTTC.